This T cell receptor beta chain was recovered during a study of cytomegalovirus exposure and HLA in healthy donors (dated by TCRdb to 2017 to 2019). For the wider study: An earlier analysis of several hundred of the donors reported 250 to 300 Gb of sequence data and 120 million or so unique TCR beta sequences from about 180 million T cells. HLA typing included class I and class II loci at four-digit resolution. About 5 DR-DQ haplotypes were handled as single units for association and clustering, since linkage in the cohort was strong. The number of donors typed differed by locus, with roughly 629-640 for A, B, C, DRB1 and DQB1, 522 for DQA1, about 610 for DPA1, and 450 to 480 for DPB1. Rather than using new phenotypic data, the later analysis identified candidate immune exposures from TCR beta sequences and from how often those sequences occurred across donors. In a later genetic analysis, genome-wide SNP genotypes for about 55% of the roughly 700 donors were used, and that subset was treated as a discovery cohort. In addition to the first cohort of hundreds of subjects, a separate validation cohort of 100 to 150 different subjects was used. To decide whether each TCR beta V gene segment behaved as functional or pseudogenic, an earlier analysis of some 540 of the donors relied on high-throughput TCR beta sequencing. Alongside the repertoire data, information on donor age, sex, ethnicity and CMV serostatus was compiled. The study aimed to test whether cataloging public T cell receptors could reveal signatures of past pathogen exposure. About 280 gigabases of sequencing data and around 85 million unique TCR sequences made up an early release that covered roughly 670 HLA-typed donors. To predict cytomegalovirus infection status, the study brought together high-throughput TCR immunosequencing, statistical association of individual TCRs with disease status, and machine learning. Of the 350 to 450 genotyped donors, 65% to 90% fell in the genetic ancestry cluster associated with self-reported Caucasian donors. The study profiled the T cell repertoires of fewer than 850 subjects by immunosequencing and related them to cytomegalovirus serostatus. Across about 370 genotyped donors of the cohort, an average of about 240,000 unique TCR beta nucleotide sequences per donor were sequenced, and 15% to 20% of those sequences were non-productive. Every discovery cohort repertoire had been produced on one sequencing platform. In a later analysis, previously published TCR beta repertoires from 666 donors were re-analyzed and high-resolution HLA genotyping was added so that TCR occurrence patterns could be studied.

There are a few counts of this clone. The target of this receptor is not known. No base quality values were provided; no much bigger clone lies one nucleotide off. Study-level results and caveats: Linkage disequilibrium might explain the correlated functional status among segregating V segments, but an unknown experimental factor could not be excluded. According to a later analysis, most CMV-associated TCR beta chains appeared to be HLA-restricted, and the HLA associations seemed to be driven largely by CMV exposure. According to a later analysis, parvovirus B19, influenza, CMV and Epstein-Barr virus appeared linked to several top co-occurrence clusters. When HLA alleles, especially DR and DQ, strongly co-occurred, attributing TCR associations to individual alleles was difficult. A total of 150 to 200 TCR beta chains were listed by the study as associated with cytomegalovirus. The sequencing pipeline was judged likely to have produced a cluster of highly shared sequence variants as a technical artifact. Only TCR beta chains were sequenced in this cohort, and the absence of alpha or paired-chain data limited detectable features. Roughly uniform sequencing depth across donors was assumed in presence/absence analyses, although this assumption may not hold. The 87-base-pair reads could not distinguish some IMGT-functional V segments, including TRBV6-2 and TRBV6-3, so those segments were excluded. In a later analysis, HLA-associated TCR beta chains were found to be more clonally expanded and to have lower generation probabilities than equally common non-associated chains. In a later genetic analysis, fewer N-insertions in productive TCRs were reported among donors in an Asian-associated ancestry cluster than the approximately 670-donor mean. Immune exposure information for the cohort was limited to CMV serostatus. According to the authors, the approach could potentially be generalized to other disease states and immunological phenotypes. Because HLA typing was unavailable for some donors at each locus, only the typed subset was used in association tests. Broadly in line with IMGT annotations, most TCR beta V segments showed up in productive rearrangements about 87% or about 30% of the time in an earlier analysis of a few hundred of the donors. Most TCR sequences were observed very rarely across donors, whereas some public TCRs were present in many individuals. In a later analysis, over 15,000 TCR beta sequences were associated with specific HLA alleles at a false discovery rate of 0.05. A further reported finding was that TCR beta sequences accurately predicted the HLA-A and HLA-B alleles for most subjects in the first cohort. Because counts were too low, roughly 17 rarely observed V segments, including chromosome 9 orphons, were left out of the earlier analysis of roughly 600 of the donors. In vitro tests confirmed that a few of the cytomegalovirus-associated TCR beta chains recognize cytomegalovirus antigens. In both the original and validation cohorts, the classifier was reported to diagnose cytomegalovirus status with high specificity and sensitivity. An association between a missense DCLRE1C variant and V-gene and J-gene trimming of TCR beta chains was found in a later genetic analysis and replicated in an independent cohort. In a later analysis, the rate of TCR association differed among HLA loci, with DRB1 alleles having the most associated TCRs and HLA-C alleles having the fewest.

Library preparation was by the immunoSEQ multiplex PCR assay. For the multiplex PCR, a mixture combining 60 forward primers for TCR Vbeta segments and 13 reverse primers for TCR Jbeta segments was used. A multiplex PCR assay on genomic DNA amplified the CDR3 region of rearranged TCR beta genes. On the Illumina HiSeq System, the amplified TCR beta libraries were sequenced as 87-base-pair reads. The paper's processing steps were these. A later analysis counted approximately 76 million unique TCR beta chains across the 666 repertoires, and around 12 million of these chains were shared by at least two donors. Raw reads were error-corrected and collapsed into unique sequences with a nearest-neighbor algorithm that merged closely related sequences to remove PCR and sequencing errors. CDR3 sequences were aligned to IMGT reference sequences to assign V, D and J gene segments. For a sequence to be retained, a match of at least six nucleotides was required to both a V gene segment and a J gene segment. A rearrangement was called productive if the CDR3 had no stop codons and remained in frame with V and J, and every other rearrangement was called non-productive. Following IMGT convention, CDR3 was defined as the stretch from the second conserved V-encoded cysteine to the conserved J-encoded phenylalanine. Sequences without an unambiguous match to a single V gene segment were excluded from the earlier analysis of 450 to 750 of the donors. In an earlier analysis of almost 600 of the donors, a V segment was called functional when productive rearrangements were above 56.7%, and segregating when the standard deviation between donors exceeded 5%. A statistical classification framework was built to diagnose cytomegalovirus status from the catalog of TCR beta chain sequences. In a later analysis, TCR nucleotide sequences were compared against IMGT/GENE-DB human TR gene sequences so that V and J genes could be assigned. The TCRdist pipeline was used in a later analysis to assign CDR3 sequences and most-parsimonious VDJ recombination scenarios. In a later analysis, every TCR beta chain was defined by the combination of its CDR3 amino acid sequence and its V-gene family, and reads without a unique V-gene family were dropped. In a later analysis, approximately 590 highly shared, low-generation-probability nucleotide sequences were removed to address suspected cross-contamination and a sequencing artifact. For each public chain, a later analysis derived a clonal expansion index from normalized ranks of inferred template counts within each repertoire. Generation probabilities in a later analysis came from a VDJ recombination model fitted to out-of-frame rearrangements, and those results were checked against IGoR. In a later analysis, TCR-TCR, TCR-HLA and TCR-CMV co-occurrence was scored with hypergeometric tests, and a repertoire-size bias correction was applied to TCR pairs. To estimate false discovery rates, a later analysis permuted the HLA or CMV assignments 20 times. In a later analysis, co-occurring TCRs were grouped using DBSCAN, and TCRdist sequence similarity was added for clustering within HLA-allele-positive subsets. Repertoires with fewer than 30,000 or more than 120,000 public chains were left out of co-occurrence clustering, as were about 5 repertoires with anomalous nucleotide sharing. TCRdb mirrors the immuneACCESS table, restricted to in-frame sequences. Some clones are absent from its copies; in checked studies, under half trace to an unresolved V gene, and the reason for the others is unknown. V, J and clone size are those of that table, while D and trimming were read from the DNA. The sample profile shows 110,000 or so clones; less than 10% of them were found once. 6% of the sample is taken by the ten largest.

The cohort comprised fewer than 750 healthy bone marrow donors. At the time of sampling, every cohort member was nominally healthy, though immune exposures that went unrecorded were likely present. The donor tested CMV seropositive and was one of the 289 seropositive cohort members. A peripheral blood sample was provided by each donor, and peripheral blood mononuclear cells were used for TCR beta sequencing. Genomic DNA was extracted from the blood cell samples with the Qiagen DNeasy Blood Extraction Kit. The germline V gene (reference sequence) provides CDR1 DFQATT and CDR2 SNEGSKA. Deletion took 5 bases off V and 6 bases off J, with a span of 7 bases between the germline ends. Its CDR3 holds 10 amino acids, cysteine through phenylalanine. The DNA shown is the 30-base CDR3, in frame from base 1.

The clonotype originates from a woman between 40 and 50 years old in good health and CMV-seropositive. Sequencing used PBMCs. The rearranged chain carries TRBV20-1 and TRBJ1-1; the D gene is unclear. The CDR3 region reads CSADQAEAFF. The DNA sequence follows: TGCAGTGCTGACCAGGCTGAAGCTTTCTTT.